These 9 T cell receptor beta chains originate from one sample sequenced in a study of blood T cells in healthy people across ages. Using a J-beta primer mix together with a sample-barcoded 5' primer, a second PCR was run for 7 to 11 cycles. TCRdb called the 5' RACE reads again in MiXCR, with one record for every CDR3 protein. The repertoire holds around 780,000 distinct CDR3 sequences, with around three fifths as singletons. The specimen was blood. The receptors were gathered from a man in his forties in good health.

The rearrangement links TRBV28 to TRBJ2-5; D might be TRBD2 (6 bases). TRBJ2-7 matches the DNA end more closely, so the J call is doubtful. This CDR3 comprises 16 residues. Germline-derived CDR1 and CDR2 are MDHEN and SYDVKM. The CDR3 DNA reads as TGTGCCAGCAGTTTTGTAATCCGGGACTCGACCTACGAGCAGTACTTC. Translation gives CASSFVIRDSTYEQYF.

This clonotype has just a few counts. CDR3 DNA sequence: TGCAGTGCTCTTGGGGTAGCCAAAAACATTCAGTACTTC. The encoded protein is CSALGVAKNIQYF. The J gene is TRBJ2-4, the V gene TRBV20-1, with D unclear. Germline values: CDR1 DFQATT, CDR2 SNEGSKA (reference sequence). CDR3 length: 13 residues. Trimming took 5 bases from V and 0 from J, leaving 8 bases between them.

The chain joins TRBV3-1 to TRBJ1-1; no reliable D call. In germline, CDR1 is LGHDT, CDR2 YNNKEL (reference sequence). There are 16 residues in the CDR3. Trimming removed 0 bases from V and 3 bases from J, with 14 bases in between. CDR3 DNA sequence: TGTGCCAGCAGCCAAGATTGGGCCGCTATGGACACTGAAGCTTTCTTT. As protein: CASSQDWAAMDTEAFF.

The chain joins TRBV20-1 to TRBJ2-3; D call uncertain. The germline V gene encodes CDR1 DFQATT and CDR2 SNEGSKA (reference sequence). The V end was cut by 6 bases, the J end by 0 bases, with 16 bases between. CDR3 length: 15 amino acids. CDR3 bases: TGCAGTGCCAACGACCCCGCACAAAGCACAGATACGCAGTATTTT. The encoded protein is CSANDPAQSTDTQYF.

At least ten counts were recorded for this clonotype. The chain combines TRBV12-3 or TRBV12-4 with TRBJ1-2, with D unresolved. V was cut by 3 bases and J by 3 bases, with 8 bases left in between. The CDR3 totals 13 residues. This CDR3 reads CASSFEPDYGYTF. CDR3 DNA sequence: TGTGCCAGCAGTTTTGAGCCAGACTATGGCTACACCTTC.

The chain has TRBV7-9 and TRBJ1-1, with 8 bases matching TRBD1. Trimming removed 8 bases from V and 3 bases from J; junction bases left unmatched: 5. The CDR3 runs 13 residues. In germline, CDR1 is SEHNR, CDR2 FQNEAQ (reference sequence). CDR3 nucleotide sequence: TGTGCCAGCGCCCTGACAGGGGACACTGAAGCTTTCTTT. Protein: CASALTGDTEAFF.

This chain connects TRBV5-1 to TRBJ2-7, with TRBD1 identical over 9 bases. This CDR3 region has 15 residues. J lost 6 bases, V lost 4 bases, and 11 bases had no gene match. CDR1 is SGHRS, CDR2 YFSETQ, per germline. CDR3 sequence (DNA): TGCGCCAGCAGCATTAGGCCGGGACAGGGACGCGAGCAGTACTTC. Its translation is CASSIRPGQGREQYF.

This chain links TRBV7-8 with TRBJ2-3; perhaps TRBD2 as D (5 bases). Germline CDR1 and CDR2: SGHVS and FQNEAQ. V was cut by 1 base and J by 4 bases, with 15 bases left in between. The CDR3 contains 16 residues. The CDR3: CASSLGVFGESDTQYF. The CDR3 DNA follows: TGTGCCAGCAGCTTAGGGGTATTTGGGGAGTCAGATACGCAGTATTTT.

The chain uses TRBV20-1 and TRBJ2-3; the D is unclear. The CDR3 spans 14 residues. Trimming pared 4 bases from V and 5 bases from J, leaving 16 bases between. The V gene's germline CDR1 is DFQATT and CDR2 SNEGSKA (reference sequence). In DNA form, the CDR3 reads TGCAGTGCTACGCAAAGGTCCGGAGAAGATACGCAGTATTTT. Translating it yields CSATQRSGEDTQYF.